One and the same sample provided the 31 T cell receptor beta chains below, sequenced in a study of shared clonotypes between healthy human individuals. The table came from immunoSEQ multiplex PCR; TCRdb's copy has only in-frame clones and leaves some out. The data show approximately 2.4 million clones, about 94% seen once. Sequenced: naive CD4+ T cells sorted from blood. As to subset: CD45RA+ positively selected. These receptors all stem from a man aged 18 to 35 in good health.

The chain carries TRBV5-1 and TRBJ2-2; 7 bases fit TRBD1. The V segment lost 5 bases and the J segment 4 bases; nucleotides outside the gene matches: 11. The CDR3 spans 16 residues. CDR1 is SGHRS and CDR2 is YFSETQ in the germline V gene. Written as DNA, the CDR3 is TGCGCCAGCAGTCGAGGGGGCGTGCGTGGCACCGGGGAGCTGTTTTTT. It encodes CASSRGGVRGTGELFF.

The chain employs TRBV5-1 and TRBJ2-3; 8 bases match TRBD1. Germline CDR1 is SGHRS and CDR2 is YFSETQ. Germline trimming cut 3 bases from V and 6 bases from J; bases unmatched to any gene: 6. The CDR3 loop spans 14 amino acids. Here the CDR3 DNA reads TGCGCCAGCAGCTCGGACAGGGTGACGGATACGCAGTATTTT. As protein: CASSSDRVTDTQYF.

The chain recombines TRBV21-1 with TRBJ2-7. TRBV21-1 is a listed pseudogene. CDR3 length equals 14 residues. The CDR3 spells CASSCPSTPYEQYF. The CDR3 DNA sequence: TGTGCCAGCAGCTGCCCTTCTACACCCTACGAGCAGTACTTC.

V usage is TRBV9 and J usage is TRBJ1-2, with 10 bases that match TRBD1. Losses at the gene ends were 3 bases for V and 3 bases for J; bases not matched to a gene: 8. The germline V gene encodes CDR1 SGDLS and CDR2 YYNGEE. This CDR3 region has 16 residues. The CDR3 nucleotides read TGTGCCAGCAGCGCCGGGACAGGGGCGATTCACTATGGCTACACCTTC. Protein sequence: CASSAGTGAIHYGYTF. Drawing the rest from reference TRBV9 and TRBJ1-2, the complete variable domain is DSGVTQTPKHLITATGQRVTLRCSPRSGDLSVYWYQQSLDQGLQFLIQYYNGEERAKGNILERFSAQQFPDLHSELNLSSLELGDSALYFCASSAGTGAIHYGYTFGSGTRLTVV.

The V call is TRBV28, the J call TRBJ2-5, with 12 bases identical to TRBD2. The CDR3 is 19 residues long. CDR1 MDHEN and CDR2 SYDVKM come from the germline V gene. Trimming took 6 bases from V and 2 from J; bases not matched to a gene: 16. The CDR3 sequence is CASSRRASGRAVLQETQYF. The CDR3 DNA follows: TGTGCCAGCAGCCGTCGGGCTAGCGGGAGGGCCGTCTTACAAGAGACCCAGTACTTC. The full variable domain, with the rest looked up from reference TRBV28 and TRBJ2-5, is DVKVTQSSRYLVKRTGEKVFLECVQDMDHENMFWYRQDPGLGLRLIYFSYDVKMKEKGDIPEGYSVSREKKERFSLILESASTNQTSMYLCASSRRASGRAVLQETQYFGPGTRLLVL.

V and J are TRBV27 and TRBJ2-7; the match to TRBD2 covers 10 bases. V shed 10 bases and J 7 bases; nucleotides not matched to a gene: 19. Germline V gene lookup returns CDR1 MNHEY and CDR2 SMNVEV (reference sequence). The CDR3 spans 16 residues. The CDR3 DNA sequence: TGTGCCACCCGGGCTAGGACTAGCGGTAATCCTGGAGAGCAGTACTTC. This translates into CATRARTSGNPGEQYF.

As for this clone: Other DNA sequences in this specimen translate into the identical CDR3. J is TRBJ1-1 and V is TRBV5-1; D may be TRBD1 (5 bases). The V gene lost 2 bases and the J gene lost 2 bases, with 7 bases spanning the gap. The CDR3 is 13 residues long. Looked up from germline, CDR1 is SGHRS and CDR2 is YFSETQ. CDR3 protein: CASSLQENTEAFF. Here the CDR3 DNA reads TGCGCCAGCAGCTTACAGGAAAACACTGAAGCTTTCTTT. The whole variable domain, filled in from reference TRBV5-1 and TRBJ1-1, reads KAGVTQTPRYLIKTRGQQVTLSCSPISGHRSVSWYQQTPGQGLQFLFEYFSETQRNKGNFPGRFSGRQFSNSRSEMNVSTLELGDSALYLCASSLQENTEAFFGQGTRLTVV.

The chain combines TRBV7-2 with TRBJ2-1; 9 bases fit TRBD2. J lost 13 bases, V lost 0 bases, and 4 bases had no gene match. The germline V gene encodes CDR1 SGHTA and CDR2 FQGNSA. This CDR3 is built from 13 residues. The CDR3 here is CASSLALLAGQFF. For the CDR3, the DNA is TGTGCCAGCAGCTTAGCCTTACTAGCGGGTCAGTTCTTC.

The chain couples TRBV9 to TRBJ2-7; weak D call: TRBD2 (5 bases). Germline CDR1 and CDR2: SGDLS and YYNGEE. The CDR3 is 17 amino acids. Between the trimmed V and J ends, which lost 0 bases and 2 bases, there was a span of 18 bases. The chain's CDR3 is CASSVGERSGFAYEQYF. The CDR3 bases are TGTGCCAGCAGCGTAGGAGAGCGGAGCGGATTCGCCTACGAGCAGTACTTC.

The chain has TRBV28 and TRBJ1-1; D remains ambiguous. The CDR3 has 10 amino acids. The V end was cut by 7 bases, the J end by 5 bases, with 5 bases between. Germline assignment: CDR1 MDHEN and CDR2 SYDVKM. The CDR3 nucleotides are TGTGCCAGCATCAAAACTGAAGCTTTCTTT. Its protein is CASIKTEAFF.

V and J are TRBV27 and TRBJ1-1; no definite D call. Trimming removed 4 bases from V and 1 base from J, with 10 bases in between. Germline V gene lookup returns CDR1 MNHEY and CDR2 SMNVEV (reference sequence). This CDR3 region has 14 residues. CDR3 region: CASSSGRKNTEAFF. The CDR3 nucleotides are TGTGCCAGCAGTTCGGGCAGAAAGAACACTGAAGCTTTCTTT.

This chain uses TRBV5-1 with TRBJ2-1, with TRBD2 matching over 10 bases. Trimming cost V 4 bases and J 0 bases; bases outside gene matches: 10. Germline CDR1 is SGHRS and CDR2 is YFSETQ. The CDR3 contains 18 residues. The CDR3 DNA sequence: TGCGCCAGCAGCCCAGAGCCCCTAGCGGGAGACTCCTACAATGAGCAGTTCTTC. The encoded protein is CASSPEPLAGDSYNEQFF.

The V call is TRBV18, the J call TRBJ1-2; D is uncertain. The ends were cut back, 1 base at V and 5 bases at J, with 26 bases in the middle. There are 19 residues in the CDR3. Germline V gene lookup returns CDR1 KGHSH and CDR2 LQKENI. The CDR3 here is CASSPLGQKLPTTFYGYTF. CDR3 DNA: TGTGCCAGCTCACCACTCGGGCAGAAACTCCCGACGACCTTTTATGGCTACACCTTC.

This chain connects TRBV29-1 to TRBJ2-3, with 7 nucleotides matching TRBD1. CDR3 length: 16 amino acids. Germline-derived CDR1 and CDR2 are SQVTM and ANQGSEA. V lost 4 bases, J lost 2 bases, and 12 bases stayed unmatched. DNA for the CDR3: TGCAGCGTTGGCCGCCGGGACAGACAACTCACAGATACGCAGTATTTT. Translation: CSVGRRDRQLTDTQYF.

To note about this clone: The junction shows a germline mismatch at one end, possibly a read error. This chain connects TRBV7-7 to TRBJ1-6; D possibly corresponds to TRBD1 (6 bases). Germline loops: CDR1 SSHAT, CDR2 FNYEAQ (reference sequence). This CDR3 is built from 15 residues. The CDR3 bases are TGTGCTAGCAGCTTAGCTCGACAGGATAATTCACCCCTCCACTTT. Its translation: CASSLARQDNSPLHF.

This clone was seen once. The chain combines TRBV5-1 with TRBJ2-5; D possibly corresponds to TRBD2 (5 bases). The V end was cut by 3 bases, the J end by 0 bases, with 18 bases between. CDR1 and CDR2 (germline): SGHRS, YFSETQ. The length of the CDR3 is 17 residues. The CDR3 loop reads CASSSGAGAHYQETQYF. The CDR3 DNA sequence: TGCGCCAGCAGCTCTGGCGCGGGCGCACACTACCAAGAGACCCAGTACTTC.

The gene calls are TRBV10-3 and TRBJ2-1, with D perhaps matching TRBD2 (5 bases). The CDR3 loop spans 15 amino acids. Germline V gene sequence: CDR1 ENHRY, CDR2 SYGVKD. Between the trimmed V and J ends, which lost 3 bases and 7 bases, there was a span of 16 bases. The CDR3 DNA reads TGTGCCATCAGTGACGCCCCTAGGAGGCCGAATGAGCAGTTCTTC. Translated: CAISDAPRRPNEQFF.

The rearrangement links TRBV5-1 to TRBJ2-3; the D gene is possibly TRBD2 (6 bases). V gave up 4 bases and J gave up 6 bases, with 15 bases separating them. The CDR3 has 14 residues. The germline V gene has CDR1 SGHRS and CDR2 YFSETQ. The CDR3 is CASSAGRPGDTQYF. The DNA of the CDR3 is TGCGCCAGCAGCGCGGGACGGCCGGGGGATACGCAGTATTTT.

The chain has TRBV27 and TRBJ2-5, with D possibly matching TRBD2 (5 bases). Trimming left V 3 bases short and J 1 base short, with 9 bases between. CDR1 is MNHEY, CDR2 SMNVEV, per germline (reference sequence). This CDR3 is built from 14 residues. CDR3 in DNA: TGTGCCAGCAGTTTCCCGGGGAGCCAAGAGACCCAGTACTTC. This gives the protein CASSFPGSQETQYF.

This clone was counted a single time. This chain uses TRBV27 with TRBJ2-2; 11 bases agree with TRBD1. The CDR3 consists of 16 residues. The V segment lost 5 bases and the J segment 5 bases; nucleotides outside the gene matches: 7. Germline values: CDR1 MNHEY, CDR2 SMNVEV (reference sequence). This chain's CDR3 is CASSQRTGGATGELFF. In DNA form, the CDR3 reads TGTGCCAGCAGTCAGAGGACAGGGGGCGCAACCGGGGAGCTGTTTTTT.

The V gene is TRBV15, the J gene TRBJ1-2; unclear D gene. CDR1 is LNHNV, CDR2 YYDKDF, per germline (reference sequence). Trimming shortened V by 0 bases and J by 4 bases, and 9 bases separated the two germline ends. CDR3 length equals 14 residues. The DNA of the CDR3 is TGTGCCACCAGCAGAGATGGGCCTTCCTATGGCTACACCTTC. As protein: CATSRDGPSYGYTF.

V is TRBV5-5 and J is TRBJ2-7; 7 positions agree with TRBD1. The germline gives CDR1 SGHKS, CDR2 YYEKEE (reference sequence). This CDR3 has 13 residues. The J segment lost 3 bases and the V segment lost 4 bases, leaving 4 bases of the junction unmatched. This CDR3 is CASSTGAFYEQYF. In nucleotides, the CDR3 is TGTGCCAGCAGCACAGGGGCCTTCTACGAGCAGTACTTC.

The chain is built from TRBV30 and TRBJ2-4; 10 positions match TRBD1. J was trimmed by 12 bases and V by 2 bases; bases with no gene match: 7. The CDR3 extends over 13 amino acids. Looked up from germline, CDR1 is GTSNPN and CDR2 is SVGIG (reference sequence). The CDR3 nucleotides are TGTGCCTGGAGTCCAAGGACAGGGGGGGATCAGTACTTC. This codes for CAWSPRTGGDQYF.

This clone has a handful of counts. This chain connects TRBV18 to TRBJ1-1, with 10 positions matching TRBD1. The CDR3 totals 13 residues. The V gene end was trimmed by 5 bases and the J gene end by 8 bases; junction bases not matched to a gene: 5. Germline values: CDR1 KGHSH, CDR2 LQKENI. The CDR3 reads CASSSRDRGEAFF. CDR3 sequence (DNA): TGTGCCAGCTCATCCCGGGACAGGGGAGAAGCTTTCTTT.

This chain links TRBV12-5 with TRBJ1-1; D remains unclear. Between the trimmed V and J ends, which lost 4 bases and 0 bases, there was a span of 6 bases. Germline CDR1 reads LGHNT; CDR2 reads FRNRAP. This CDR3 has 13 amino acids. The CDR3: CASGYSMNTEAFF. DNA of the CDR3: TGTGCTAGTGGTTACAGCATGAACACTGAAGCTTTCTTT.

This clone has only one observation. The V call is TRBV6-5, the J call TRBJ2-5; D is perhaps TRBD2 (5 bases). Germline CDR1 MNHEY, CDR2 SVGAGI. This CDR3 is built from 14 residues. V was trimmed by 10 bases and J by 1 base, leaving 16 bases between them. The CDR3 DNA sequence: TGTGCCACCCGTGACGGAGGTCTCCAAGAGACCCAGTACTTC. The encoded protein is CATRDGGLQETQYF.

The V gene is TRBV19, the J gene TRBJ1-4, with a tentative D call TRBD1 (5 bases). The V and J ends lost 10 bases and 8 bases respectively, with 23 bases between them. The CDR3 covers 15 residues. In germline, CDR1 is LNHDA, CDR2 SQIVND (reference sequence). Here the CDR3 DNA reads TGTGCCACAAGATATGGGGGGGGTGTAGGAGAAAAACTGTTTTTT. Translation: CATRYGGGVGEKLFF.

The chain employs TRBV7-2 and TRBJ2-1, with a possible D match to TRBD1 (5 bases). The germline gives CDR1 SGHTA, CDR2 FQGNSA. The V and J ends lost 3 bases and 9 bases respectively, with 9 bases between them. This CDR3 contains 12 residues. The CDR3 nucleotides read TGTGCCAGCAGCTTTCCGACAGTTGAGCAGTTCTTC. It is translated as CASSFPTVEQFF.

This clone appeared a single time. For the CDR3, the DNA is TGTGCCAGCAGAGGACAGGGGGCGCCCACCTACGAGCAGTACTTC. It is translated as CASRGQGAPTYEQYF. The rearrangement joins TRBV6-1 to TRBJ2-7; 11 bases fit TRBD1. This CDR3 spans 15 amino acids. The germline V gene has CDR1 MNHNS and CDR2 SASEGT. The V gene end was trimmed by 6 bases and the J gene end by 2 bases; junction bases not matched to a gene: 6.

This chain joins TRBV6-5 and TRBJ1-1; 8 bases match TRBD1. The V gene's germline CDR1 is MNHEY and CDR2 SVGAGI. This CDR3 is built from 14 residues. Trimming cost V 6 bases and J 0 bases; bases outside gene matches: 3. CDR3 sequence reads: CASRPGQVNTEAFF. CDR3 nucleotides: TGTGCCAGCAGACCGGGACAGGTGAACACTGAAGCTTTCTTT.

Worth noting for this clone: Other nucleotide sequences in the sample specify the same CDR3. The chain combines TRBV28 with TRBJ1-4; 9 positions match TRBD1. This CDR3 has 13 residues. The V gene end was trimmed by 3 bases and the J gene end by 7 bases; junction bases not matched to a gene: 0. Germline assignment: CDR1 MDHEN and CDR2 SYDVKM. The CDR3 DNA follows: TGTGCCAGCAGTTTGACAGGGGGTGAAAAACTGTTTTTT. It encodes CASSLTGGEKLFF.